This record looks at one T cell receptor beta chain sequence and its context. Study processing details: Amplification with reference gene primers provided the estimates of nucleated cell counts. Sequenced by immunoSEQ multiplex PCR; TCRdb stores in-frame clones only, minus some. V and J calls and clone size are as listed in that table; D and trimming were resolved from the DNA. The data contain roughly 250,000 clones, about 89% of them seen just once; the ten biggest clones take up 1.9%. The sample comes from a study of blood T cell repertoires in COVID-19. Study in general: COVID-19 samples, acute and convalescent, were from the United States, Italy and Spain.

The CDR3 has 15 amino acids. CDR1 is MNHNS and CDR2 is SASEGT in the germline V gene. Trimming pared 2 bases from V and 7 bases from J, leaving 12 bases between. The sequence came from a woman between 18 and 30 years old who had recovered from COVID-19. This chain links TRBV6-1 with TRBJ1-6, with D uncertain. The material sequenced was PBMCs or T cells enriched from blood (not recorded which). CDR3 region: CASSESGQTNSPLHF. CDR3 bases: TGTGCCAGCAGTGAAAGCGGGCAGACAAATTCACCCCTCCACTTT.